A selection of T cell receptor beta chains follows, all from one sample in a study of blood T cell repertoires in COVID-19. Sequencing used immunoSEQ multiplex PCR; TCRdb keeps in-frame clones, though not all of them. Of about 160,000 clones detected, more than 75% appear once; the ten largest clones hold 6.6%. Material: PBMCs or T cells enriched from blood (not recorded which). All receptors come from a woman aged 45-65 years who had recovered from COVID-19. The CDR3 runs from the conserved cysteine through the conserved F or W. A D gene is named only where the DNA matches it firmly. Rows may omit the clone size; those that give it use once, few, many or a size class.

j_call | d_call | clone_size | v_call | cdr3_aa | cdr3_nt
TRBJ2-1 | - | - | TRBV29-1 | CSVEARQSNEQFF | TGCAGCGTTGAAGCCCGACAGTCCAATGAGCAGTTCTTC
TRBJ1-1 | - | - | TRBV4-1 | CASSPQVSNTEAFF | TGCGCCAGCAGTCCTCAGGTCTCCAACACTGAAGCTTTCTTT
TRBJ1-3 | TRBD1 | - | TRBV7-2 | CASSLGRTGAGNTIYF | TGTGCCAGCAGCTTGGGGAGGACAGGGGCTGGAAACACCATATATTTT
TRBJ2-5 | - | - | TRBV7-6 | CASSLGGAQETQYF | TGTGCCAGCAGCTTGGGCGGGGCGCAAGAGACCCAGTACTTC
TRBJ2-3 | TRBD1 | once | TRBV19 | CASSPRQGASTDTQYF | TGTGCCAGTAGTCCTAGGCAGGGGGCAAGCACAGATACGCAGTATTTT
TRBJ1-1 | - | - | TRBV7-9 | CASSHRVTEAFF | TGTGCCAGCAGCCACAGGGTCACTGAAGCTTTCTTT
TRBJ2-3 | - | - | TRBV4-3 | CASSLNSGTTDTQYF | TGCGCCAGCAGCCTTAATAGCGGCACCACAGATACGCAGTATTTT
TRBJ2-5 | - | - | TRBV9 | CASSAGWETQYF | TGTGCCAGCAGCGCAGGATGGGAGACCCAGTACTTC
TRBJ1-1 | TRBD1 | few | TRBV19 | CASSIFHQGAFNTEAFF | TGTGCCAGTAGTATTTTCCATCAGGGGGCATTTAACACTGAAGCTTTCTTT
TRBJ2-1 | TRBD2 | - | TRBV18 | CASSLPGLAGGLNEQFF | TGTGCCAGCTCGCTACCCGGACTAGCGGGGGGGCTCAATGAGCAGTTCTTC
TRBJ2-7 | - | - | TRBV7-2 | CASSVNRGPSYEQYF | TGTGCCAGCAGCGTTAATAGGGGCCCATCCTACGAGCAGTACTTC
TRBJ2-3 | TRBD1 | - | TRBV19 | CASSGQGGTDTQYF | TGTGCCAGTAGTGGACAGGGAGGCACAGATACGCAGTATTTT
TRBJ1-2 | TRBD1 | - | TRBV18 | CASSPGQGTLGDYGYTF | TGTGCCAGCTCACCCGGACAGGGTACATTAGGAGACTATGGCTACACCTTC
TRBJ1-3 | - | - | TRBV15 | CATSRGGLGNTIYF | TGTGCCACCAGCAGAGGGGGACTTGGAAACACCATATATTTT
TRBJ2-5 | - | - | TRBV10-3 | CAISGQVGETQYF | TGTGCCATCAGTGGACAGGTGGGGGAGACCCAGTACTTC